This T cell receptor beta chain is from a study of blood T cell repertoires in COVID-19. Study as a whole: Donors in the United States, Italy and Spain gave samples during acute or convalescent COVID-19. Sample material is recorded as cDNA or gDNA derived from T cells, B-cell-depleted T cells, or PBMCs.

This clone was picked up one time. As processed by the authors: The assay estimated nucleated cells by amplifying reference gene primers. TCRdb keeps only in-frame clones here, not all; method: immunoSEQ multiplex PCR. Clone size and V and J calls were adopted from that table, with D and trimming inferred from the DNA. The sample holds around 180,000 clones, roughly 88% seen once. Germline V gives CDR1 KGHSH, CDR2 LQKENI. V was clipped by 5 bases and J by 4 bases; unmatched bases: 7. This CDR3 is built from 14 residues. Sequencing was done on a sample of peripheral blood. The rearrangement uses TRBV18 and TRBJ2-7; 8 bases agree with TRBD1. The origin of this receptor is a man aged 55 to 70 with acute or convalescent COVID-19. The CDR3 is CASSTQGALYEQYF. CDR3 bases: TGTGCCAGCTCAACCCAGGGGGCTCTTTACGAGCAGTACTTC.